The clone carrying this TCR beta chain was seen more than once but under ten times. This entry is derived from a study of blood T cell repertoires in COVID-19. Study context: COVID-19 samples collected from the United States, Italy and Spain covered acute and convalescent phases. PBMCs, B-cell-depleted T cells, or T cells were the source of the cDNA or gDNA that made up the material.

Under the authors' procedure: Amplifying reference gene primers gave estimates of nucleated cell counts. Assay: immunoSEQ multiplex PCR; the TCRdb copy retains only in-frame clones and omits some. V, J and clone size are those of that table, while D and trimming were read from the DNA. The data hold about 54,000 clones, with roughly 79% observed a single time. The length of the CDR3 is 13 residues. From germline, CDR1 is SQVTM and CDR2 ANQGSEA. J was trimmed by 6 bases and V by 7 bases; bases with no gene match: 10. The chain combines TRBV29-1 with TRBJ1-1, with 8 bases fitting TRBD1. The sequencing sample was made of peripheral blood. The TCR was taken from a woman aged 60-70 years with acute or convalescent COVID-19. The CDR3 nucleotides are TGCAGCGCTCTATCGGGACAGGTCTCTGAAGCTTTCTTT. Amino acids: CSALSGQVSEAFF.